The 10 T cell receptor beta chains reported below all come from one sample, sequenced in a study of shared clonotypes between healthy human individuals. Here immunoSEQ multiplex PCR was the method, and the copy in TCRdb shows in-frame clones only, minus some. The sample contains millions of clones, 90% to 95% of which appear only once. The sequencing input was naive CD4+ T cells from PBMCs. Subset noted: CD45RA+ positively selected. The receptors stem from a man between 18 and 35 years old in good health. Some clones in this sample may be carry-over from other donors' samples.

The V gene is TRBV7-8, the J gene TRBJ2-7; D might be TRBD1 or TRBD2, each matching 5 bases. Trimming took 4 bases from V and 2 from J, leaving 15 bases between them. Germline CDR1 SGHVS, CDR2 FQNEAQ. The CDR3 runs 15 residues. CDR3 nucleotides: TGTGCCAGCAGCTCCTATGGGACCCCAACCTACGAGCAGTACTTC. Translated, it gives CASSSYGTPTYEQYF.

This chain joins TRBV28 and TRBJ2-5, with D possibly being TRBD1 (7 bases). Germline CDR1 MDHEN, CDR2 SYDVKM. Trimming left V 1 base short and J 5 bases short, with 17 bases between. This CDR3 has 16 amino acids. The CDR3 bases are TGTGCCAGCAGTTTATTCGAAGGGGGCGCGGGGGAGACCCAGTACTTC. Translating gives CASSLFEGGAGETQYF.

This clone was recorded only once. As DNA, the CDR3 is TGTGCCAGCAGTGAAGCCGCGGACACCTATGGCTACACCTTC. This codes for CASSEAADTYGYTF. The rearrangement joins TRBV6-1 to TRBJ1-2, with D possibly TRBD1 on 5 matching bases. The CDR3 contains 14 residues. V lost 0 bases and J lost 4, with 9 bases in between. Germline-derived CDR1 and CDR2 are MNHNS and SASEGT.

The V call is TRBV27, the J call TRBJ2-7; TRBD1 matches at 11 bases. The germline CDR1 and CDR2 sequences are MNHEY and SMNVEV (reference sequence). This CDR3 is built from 16 residues. After removal of 6 bases from V and 3 bases from J, the junction contained 10 bases not matched to a gene. The CDR3: CASSHGSDRGHYEQYF. Here the CDR3 DNA reads TGTGCCAGCAGCCATGGGTCGGACAGGGGGCACTACGAGCAGTACTTC.

The rearrangement links TRBV7-8 to TRBJ1-2, with a weak D call TRBD1 (6 bases). The germline gives CDR1 SGHVS, CDR2 FQNEAQ. Trimming took 5 bases from V and 6 from J, leaving 22 bases between them. CDR3 length: 16 residues. The CDR3 nucleotides are TGTGCCAGCAGCCCCGTGGGGGGCGCAACTATTGATGGCTACACCTTC. Protein: CASSPVGGATIDGYTF.

V and J are TRBV29-1 and TRBJ1-1, with no clear D. CDR3 length: 13 residues. Germline values: CDR1 SQVTM, CDR2 ANQGSEA. V was cut by 8 bases and J by 3 bases, with 16 bases left in between. The CDR3 DNA reads TGCAGCTTCGGACGGTGGACGGACACTGAAGCTTTCTTT. Translating it yields CSFGRWTDTEAFF.

This rearrangement joins TRBV4-2 to TRBJ2-2, with 9 bases that match TRBD1. The germline gives CDR1 LGHNA, CDR2 YNFKEQ. Trimming at V came to 3 bases and at J to 4 bases, leaving 9 bases not matched to a gene. The CDR3 has 17 amino acids. CDR3 bases: TGTGCCAGCAGCCACACTCACGGACAGGGGTCCACCGGGGAGCTGTTTTTT. It yields the protein CASSHTHGQGSTGELFF.

V and J are TRBV18 and TRBJ1-1; D gene uncertain. V lost 3 bases to trimming and J lost 7 bases, with 12 bases between them. Germline V CDR1 and CDR2: KGHSH, LQKENI. The CDR3 is made up of 13 amino acids. CDR3 region: CASSPTGFIEAFF. In DNA form, the CDR3 reads TGTGCCAGCTCACCGACTGGATTTATTGAAGCTTTCTTT.

Of note for this clone: The sample contains more than one DNA sequence encoding this CDR3. The chain joins TRBV19 to TRBJ1-3; TRBD1 might be the D (5 bases). Germline CDR1 and CDR2: LNHDA and SQIVND (reference sequence). The CDR3 sequence is 12 residues long. The V gene lost 5 bases and the J gene lost 4 bases, with 6 bases spanning the gap. The CDR3 reads CASSPGGNTIYF. The CDR3 DNA sequence: TGTGCCAGTAGTCCAGGGGGAAACACCATATATTTT.

The CDR3 nucleotides read TGTGCCACCAGCAGAGATCTTACGGGCGAGCAGTACTTC. The encoded protein is CATSRDLTGEQYF. The chain uses TRBV15 and TRBJ2-7; D gene unclear. Deletions cut 0 bases from V and 6 bases from J, with 9 bases between. CDR3 length: 13 amino acids. CDR1 and CDR2 from the germline V gene are LNHNV and YYDKDF (reference sequence).